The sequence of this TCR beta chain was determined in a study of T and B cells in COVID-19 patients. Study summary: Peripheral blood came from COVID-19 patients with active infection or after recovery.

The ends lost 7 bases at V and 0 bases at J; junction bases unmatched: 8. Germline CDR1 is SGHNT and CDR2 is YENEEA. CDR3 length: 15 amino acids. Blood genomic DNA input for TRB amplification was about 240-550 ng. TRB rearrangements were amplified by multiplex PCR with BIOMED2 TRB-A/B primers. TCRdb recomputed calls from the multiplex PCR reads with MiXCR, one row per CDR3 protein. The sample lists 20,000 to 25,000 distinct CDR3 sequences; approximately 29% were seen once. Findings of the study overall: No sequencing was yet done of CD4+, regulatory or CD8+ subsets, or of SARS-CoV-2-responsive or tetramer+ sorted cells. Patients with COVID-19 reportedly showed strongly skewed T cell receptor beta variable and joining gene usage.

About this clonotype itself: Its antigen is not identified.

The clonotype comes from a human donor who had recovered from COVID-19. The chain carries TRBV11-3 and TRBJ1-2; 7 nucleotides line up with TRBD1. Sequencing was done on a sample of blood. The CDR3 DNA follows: TGTGCCAGCACCCCAACAGGGGTTTCTAACTATGGCTACACCTTC. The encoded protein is CASTPTGVSNYGYTF.